This T cell receptor (beta chain) appears in the sequencing data of a study of response to subunit inactivated influenza vaccine. Findings and limits, study-wide: The authors suggested that few new T cells are recruited per seasonal influenza vaccination.

A remark on this clonotype: The antigen is unknown.

TCRdb reanalysed the RT-PCR reads using MiXCR and keeps one entry per CDR3 protein. The data contain roughly 790,000 distinct CDR3 sequences, over 20% of them singletons. This CDR3 is built from 15 residues. V was pared by 3 bases and J by 0 bases, with 2 bases of the junction left unmatched. CDR1 is LGHNA, CDR2 YSLEER, per germline. The sequence was obtained from a man aged 50-60 years who received an inactivated influenza vaccine. The specimen comprised PBMCs from blood, sampled 5 to 6 days after vaccination. The chain links TRBV4-3 to TRBJ2-3; 8 nucleotides align to TRBD2. CDR3 sequence reads: CASSQRGASTDTQYF. The CDR3 nucleotides are TGCGCCAGCAGCCAGCGGGGGGCTAGCACAGATACGCAGTATTTT.